Listed here is a single T cell receptor beta chain. Its cognate antigen is unknown. Germline V lookup: CDR1 MNHNY, CDR2 SVGAGI (reference sequence). The CDR3 extends over 13 amino acids. Trimming removed 5 bases at V and 5 bases at J, with 12 bases between. Unique molecular identifiers had been added to the TCR beta cDNA libraries. Out of about 1 to 11 million T cells, roughly 0.5 million cDNA molecules were generated. In TCRdb, the PCR reads were re-called with MiXCR into one record per CDR3 protein. Of hundreds of thousands of distinct CDR3 sequences listed, roughly three fifths are singletons. The data stem from a study of post-analysis software for immune sequencing data. Study at large: Recorded subtypes: relapsing-remitting, secondary progressive, progressive-relapsing; some patients unannotated.

Study-level points and caveats: F measure clustering grouped samples strongly by preparation batch. Included in a set of roughly five TRBV segments more frequent in patients than controls were TRBV5-6, TRBV5-1 and TRBV20-1. The study found significantly lower normalized Chao1 diversity in multiple sclerosis patients than in controls.

This receptor was taken from a girl aged 2-10 years with multiple sclerosis. Sequencing was performed on blood. The V call is TRBV6-6, the J call TRBJ2-5, with D hard to call. The CDR3 sequence: CASSPSTGETQYF. Here the CDR3 DNA reads TGTGCCAGCAGTCCCTCAACTGGGGAGACCCAGTACTTC.